This TCR beta chain is drawn from a study of radiotherapy plus CTLA-4 blockade in lung cancer. Overall study context: Of the patients, 15% to 20% showed objective responses and about 30% attained disease control. Study-level findings and limits: Interferon-beta, together with early blood T cell clone dynamics, reportedly best predicted response. Blood TCR clones of tumor origin expanded after radiotherapy plus ipilimumab.

The CDR3 contains 16 residues. Trimming removed 3 bases from V and 3 bases from J; junction bases left unmatched: 2. CDR1 and CDR2 from the germline V gene are SEHNR and FQNEAQ (reference sequence). In regard to this clone: Its target is not known.

Using immunoSEQ multiplex PCR, the repertoire was profiled, and TCRdb retains in-frame clones only, with some absent. The table has 100,000 or so clones, 80% to 85% seen once. The study gave focal radiation plus ipilimumab CTLA-4 blockade to patients with chemo-refractory metastatic non-small-cell lung cancer. The sample was peripheral blood, taken from a patient treated with radiotherapy plus ipilimumab. This clonotype originated in a human donor with non-small cell lung cancer that progressed on radiotherapy plus ipilimumab. J is TRBJ2-2 and V is TRBV7-9, with 12 bases that match TRBD2. The CDR3 bases are TGTGCCAGCAGCTTGGCTAGCGGGAGGGACACCGGGGAGCTGTTTTTT. Translated: CASSLASGRDTGELFF.